Each of the 29 T cell receptor beta chains below was sequenced from the same sample in a study of T cells in Graves' hyperthyroidism and ophthalmopathy. From RNA transcripts, TCR beta CDR3 regions were amplified. RT-PCR in the first round (using the HTBI primer set) targeted the TCR CDR3. TCRdb passed the multiplex PCR reads through MiXCR, listing each CDR3 protein once. The top ten clones hold less than 15% of a sample with about 400,000 distinct CDR3 sequences, 14% to 15% of them seen once. Material: blood. These receptors all come from a man aged 18-30 years with Graves' ophthalmopathy.

This clonotype was found a few times. The chain joins TRBV14 to TRBJ1-6; 9 positions agree with TRBD1. Germline trimming cut 3 bases from V and 1 base from J; bases unmatched to any gene: 7. Germline loops: CDR1 SGHDN, CDR2 FVKESK. The CDR3 runs to 18 residues. The CDR3 DNA is TGTGCCAGCAGCCAGGGACAGGGTCGGCAATCCTATAATTCACCCCTCCACTTT. This sequence encodes CASSQGQGRQSYNSPLHF.

Ten or more counts support this clonotype. The V call is TRBV7-6, the J call TRBJ1-2; D might be TRBD1 (6 bases). Per the germline V gene, CDR1 is SGHVS and CDR2 is FNYEAQ. The CDR3 is 15 residues long. With 5 bases removed from V and 8 bases from J, the gap between germline ends came to 21 bases. The CDR3 protein is CASSPGDGPSVGYTF. The DNA for the CDR3 is TGTGCCAGCAGCCCAGGGGACGGGCCTTCCGTGGGCTACACCTTC.

This clonotype turned up a few times. The CDR3 spells CASKPGLAGLETQYF. CDR3 nucleotides: TGTGCCAGCAAGCCGGGACTAGCGGGGCTGGAGACCCAGTACTTC. This chain uses TRBV19 with TRBJ2-5, with TRBD2 identical over 13 bases. Germline assignment: CDR1 LNHDA and CDR2 SQIVND (reference sequence). V trimming: 9 bases; J trimming: 5 bases; junction bases outside the gene matches: 9. The CDR3 totals 15 residues.

Ten or more counts support this clonotype. V and J are TRBV5-5 and TRBJ2-7; a weak D match, TRBD2 (5 bases). The CDR3 covers 15 residues. The ends were cut back, 2 bases at V and 0 bases at J, with 12 bases in the middle. CDR1 and CDR2 from the germline V gene are SGHKS and YYEKEE (reference sequence). CDR3 in DNA: TGTGCCAGCAGCTTCTGGGCTAGCAGCTCCTACGAGCAGTACTTC. It is translated as CASSFWASSSYEQYF.

This clonotype was seen at least ten times. The chain is built from TRBV27 and TRBJ2-7, with TRBD2 matching 11 bases. CDR1 is MNHEY, CDR2 SMNVEV, per germline (reference sequence). The CDR3 runs 16 residues. V was pared by 10 bases and J by 7 bases, with 18 bases of the junction left unmatched. DNA for the CDR3: TGTGCCATCAGAAACCCGGGACTAGCGGTTAGAGTGGAGCAGTACTTC. This codes for CAIRNPGLAVRVEQYF.

In its sample, this clonotype was seen a few times. J is TRBJ2-1 and V is TRBV4-2, with 7 bases aligning to TRBD2. Looked up from germline, CDR1 is LGHNA and CDR2 is YNFKEQ. V gave up 3 bases and J gave up 3 bases; unmatched junction bases: 2. This CDR3 contains 14 residues. CDR3 region: CASSQWEGYNEQFF. The CDR3 nucleotides are TGTGCCAGCAGCCAGTGGGAGGGCTACAATGAGCAGTTCTTC.

This clonotype was seen more than once but under ten times. The V call is TRBV5-1, the J call TRBJ1-1; D uncertain. The CDR3 contains 14 residues. Germline V gene lookup returns CDR1 SGHRS and CDR2 YFSETQ. With 0 bases removed from V and 4 bases from J, the gap between germline ends came to 10 bases. CDR3 protein: CASSLGQRFTEAFF. In nucleotides, the CDR3 is TGCGCCAGCAGCTTGGGGCAGAGGTTCACTGAAGCTTTCTTT. Based on the CDR3 plus reference TRBV5-1 and TRBJ1-1, the full variable domain is KAGVTQTPRYLIKTRGQQVTLSCSPISGHRSVSWYQQTPGQGLQFLFEYFSETQRNKGNFPGRFSGRQFSNSRSEMNVSTLELGDSALYLCASSLGQRFTEAFFGQGTRLTVV.

This clonotype occurred a few times. The CDR3 nucleotides read TGTGCCAGCAGCTTCGACTTTAGCACCGGGGAGCTGTTTTTT. Translated, it gives CASSFDFSTGELFF. V gene TRBV7-2 combines with J gene TRBJ2-2; D gene unclear. Germline CDR1 and CDR2: SGHTA and FQGNSA. The V and J ends lost 3 bases and 4 bases respectively, with 9 bases between them. This CDR3 is 14 amino acids long.

The chain is built from TRBV19 and TRBJ1-5; D unclear. The germline V gene has CDR1 LNHDA and CDR2 SQIVND (reference sequence). Trimming left V 5 bases short and J 6 bases short, with 20 bases between. The CDR3 extends over 16 amino acids. In DNA, the CDR3 is TGTGCCAGTAGTCAGACTCGGATGAACATGTTTCAGCCCCAGCATTTT. It codes for CASSQTRMNMFQPQHF.

There are a few counts of this clonotype. V usage is TRBV7-9 and J usage is TRBJ1-2, with unresolved D. Trimming shortened V by 5 bases and J by 6 bases, and 13 bases separated the two germline ends. The CDR3 is made up of 13 amino acids. CDR1 and CDR2 from the germline V gene are SEHNR and FQNEAQ (reference sequence). This CDR3 reads CASSRGGGHGYTF. The CDR3 DNA sequence: TGTGCCAGCAGCCGCGGTGGAGGGCATGGCTACACCTTC.

This clonotype was detected ten times or more. V and J are TRBV7-3 and TRBJ1-1, with unresolved D. Looked up from germline, CDR1 is SGHTA and CDR2 is FQGTGA. V was cut by 3 bases and J by 1 base, with 6 bases left in between. The CDR3 length is 13 residues. CDR3 coding DNA: TGTGCCAGCAGCTTCGTAGAGAACACTGAAGCTTTCTTT. This translates into CASSFVENTEAFF.

This clonotype has ten or more counts. The genes are TRBV7-9 and TRBJ1-2; D gene ambiguous. The CDR3 has 13 amino acids. The V gene lost 1 base and the J gene lost 2 bases, with 5 bases spanning the gap. Per germline, CDR1 SEHNR and CDR2 FQNEAQ (reference sequence). In DNA, the CDR3 is TGTGCCAGCAGCTTAGTCAGAAACTATGGCTACACCTTC. It specifies CASSLVRNYGYTF.

The chain recombines TRBV7-9 with TRBJ2-3, with a tentative D call TRBD1 (6 bases). The CDR3 runs 16 residues. V lost 6 bases to trimming and J lost 2 bases, with 18 bases between them. CDR1 is SEHNR and CDR2 is FQNEAQ in the germline V gene (reference sequence). The chain's CDR3 is CASRLIRGMDTDTQYF. The CDR3 DNA follows: TGTGCCAGCAGACTAATCAGGGGAATGGACACAGATACGCAGTATTTT.

The CDR3 coding sequence is TGTGCCAGCAGTCACACGACAGGGACTTTAGGCGAGCAGTACTTC. Protein product: CASSHTTGTLGEQYF. This chain uses TRBV7-9 with TRBJ2-7, with a tentative D call TRBD1 (7 bases). The CDR3 contains 15 residues. Germline lookup yields CDR1 SEHNR and CDR2 FQNEAQ (reference sequence). V was trimmed by 6 bases and J by 6 bases, leaving 21 bases between them.

A note on this clonotype: A junction end diverges from the germline sequence, so it may reflect a read error. The chain is built from TRBV6-4 and TRBJ2-2, with a possible D match to TRBD2 (5 bases). The CDR3 consists of 17 residues. Germline V gene sequence: CDR1 MRHNA, CDR2 SNTAGT. CDR3 nucleotides: TGTGCCAGCAGTGACTACCCTCTATCGGGAAATACCGGGGAGCTGTCTTTT. Translating it yields CASSDYPLSGNTGELSF.

Ten or more counts support this clonotype. The chain employs TRBV11-2 and TRBJ2-7; D is unclear. Germline CDR1 reads SGHAT; CDR2 reads FQNNGV. The CDR3 is 14 amino acids. Trimming cost V 3 bases and J 7 bases, with 16 bases left between them. The CDR3 DNA reads TGTGCCAGCAGCTTGTTTGGTTCAGAGTCTGAGCAGTACTTC. Protein product: CASSLFGSESEQYF.

This clonotype has ten or more counts. V is TRBV27 and J is TRBJ2-1, with 8 bases lining up with TRBD1. The CDR3 has 14 amino acids. Germline-derived CDR1 and CDR2 are MNHEY and SMNVEV (reference sequence). Trimming took 8 bases from V and 5 from J; bases not matched to a gene: 8. The CDR3 loop is CASEDRDTHNEQFF. In nucleotides, the CDR3 is TGTGCCAGCGAGGACAGGGACACCCACAATGAGCAGTTCTTC.

The table lists this clonotype with many counts. CDR3 in amino acids: CASSPGFVGYGYTF. The CDR3 DNA reads TGTGCCAGCAGCCCAGGGTTTGTGGGCTATGGCTACACCTTC. The rearrangement links TRBV12-3 or TRBV12-4 to TRBJ1-2; D perhaps matches TRBD1 (5 bases). Trimming removed 6 bases at V and 4 bases at J, with 15 bases between. CDR3 length: 14 amino acids.

This clonotype occurred many times. The chain combines TRBV20-1 with TRBJ2-5, with 8 bases fitting TRBD1. The length of the CDR3 is 14 residues. In germline, CDR1 is DFQATT, CDR2 SNEGSKA (reference sequence). V lost 2 bases to trimming and J lost 4 bases; unmatched junction nucleotides: 6. CDR3 nucleotides: TGCAGTGCTAGACCGCGGACAGGGAGAGAGACCCAGTACTTC. Amino acids: CSARPRTGRETQYF.

At least ten counts were recorded for this clonotype. The chain couples TRBV6-1 to TRBJ1-2; 8 nucleotides agree with TRBD1. This CDR3 has 17 amino acids. Germline-derived CDR1 and CDR2 are MNHNS and SASEGT. J gave up 5 bases and V 7 bases, and 18 bases lay outside the gene matches. The CDR3 sequence: CASTGTGGTENFYGYTF. In DNA form, the CDR3 reads TGTGCCAGCACCGGAACAGGGGGAACCGAAAACTTTTATGGCTACACCTTC.

This clonotype was counted many times. The chain employs TRBV6-1 and TRBJ1-2, with a possible D match to TRBD1 (5 bases). V was shortened by 9 bases and J by 4 bases, with 9 bases between the two germline ends. The germline gives CDR1 MNHNS, CDR2 SASEGT. CDR3 length equals 11 residues. In nucleotides, the CDR3 is TGTGCCAGTAAAGACAGCTATGGCTACACCTTC. Its translation: CASKDSYGYTF.

This clonotype showed up just a few times. The V and J genes are TRBV20-1 and TRBJ2-5, with 11 bases that match TRBD2. The CDR3 covers 18 residues. V dropped 1 base and J dropped 5; count of bases not matched to a gene: 15. CDR1 and CDR2 (germline): DFQATT, SNEGSKA (reference sequence). CDR3 DNA: TGCAGTGCTAGAGCCGAGGGGGGGGCTAGCGGGGGGAGTGAGACCCAGTACTTC. It yields the protein CSARAEGGASGGSETQYF.

This clonotype has ten or more counts. This chain connects TRBV5-1 to TRBJ2-1; 11 positions match TRBD2. CDR1 and CDR2 from the germline V gene are SGHRS and YFSETQ. The CDR3 spans 17 residues. The V segment lost 4 bases and the J segment 7 bases; nucleotides outside the gene matches: 13. The CDR3 bases are TGCGCCAGCAGCAGAGCGTTAGCGGGAGGGCCGGGGAATGAGCAGTTCTTC. Translated: CASSRALAGGPGNEQFF.

This chain joins TRBV6-1 and TRBJ2-3; 9 bases agree with TRBD1. The CDR3 contains 16 residues. V dropped 5 bases and J dropped 2; count of bases not matched to a gene: 8. Looked up from germline, CDR1 is MNHNS and CDR2 is SASEGT. CDR3 bases: TGTGCCAGCAGTAGATCAGGGACAGGGTCCACAGATACGCAGTATTTT. This translates into CASSRSGTGSTDTQYF.

At least ten counts were recorded for this clonotype. V usage is TRBV20-1 and J usage is TRBJ2-3; no clear D. The CDR3 spans 12 residues. Trimming left V 1 base short and J 4 bases short, with 6 bases between. CDR1 is DFQATT, CDR2 SNEGSKA, per germline (reference sequence). This CDR3 is CSARGGSDTQYF. The CDR3 bases are TGCAGTGCTAGAGGGGGTTCAGATACGCAGTATTTT.

This clonotype has ten or more counts. V gene TRBV4-1 combines with J gene TRBJ1-2; 10 positions match TRBD1. This CDR3 has 15 amino acids. V was clipped by 2 bases and J by 6 bases; unmatched bases: 6. The V gene's germline CDR1 is MGHRA and CDR2 YSYEKL. Here the CDR3 DNA reads TGCGCCAGCAGCCAACAAGACAGGGGGCCGGATGGCTACACCTTC. The encoded protein is CASSQQDRGPDGYTF.

The chain uses TRBV6-1 and TRBJ2-2; D perhaps matches TRBD1 (6 bases). The CDR3 is 13 amino acids. Trimming stripped 6 bases from V and 3 bases from J, with 8 bases between. CDR1 MNHNS and CDR2 SASEGT come from the germline V gene. The CDR3 here is CASRYRDTGELFF. CDR3 in DNA: TGTGCCAGCAGGTACAGGGACACCGGGGAGCTGTTTTTT.

This clonotype showed up many times. V usage is TRBV5-1 and J usage is TRBJ2-1, with 9 bases identical to TRBD1. The CDR3 sequence is 15 residues long. The germline CDR1 and CDR2 sequences are SGHRS and YFSETQ. After removal of 0 bases from V and 7 bases from J, the junction contained 5 bases not matched to a gene. The CDR3 coding sequence is TGCGCCAGCAGCTTGGGGGACAGGGCAAAGAATGAGCAGTTCTTC. This codes for CASSLGDRAKNEQFF.

The sample holds many counts of this clonotype. The chain combines TRBV20-1 with TRBJ2-3; weak D call: TRBD2 (5 bases). V was pared by 8 bases and J by 1 base, with 16 bases between. CDR1 and CDR2 from the germline V gene are DFQATT and SNEGSKA (reference sequence). The CDR3 runs 14 residues. CDR3 coding DNA: TGCAGTCCCCTGGCCGGAGGTGGCACAGATACGCAGTATTTT. It yields the protein CSPLAGGGTDTQYF.